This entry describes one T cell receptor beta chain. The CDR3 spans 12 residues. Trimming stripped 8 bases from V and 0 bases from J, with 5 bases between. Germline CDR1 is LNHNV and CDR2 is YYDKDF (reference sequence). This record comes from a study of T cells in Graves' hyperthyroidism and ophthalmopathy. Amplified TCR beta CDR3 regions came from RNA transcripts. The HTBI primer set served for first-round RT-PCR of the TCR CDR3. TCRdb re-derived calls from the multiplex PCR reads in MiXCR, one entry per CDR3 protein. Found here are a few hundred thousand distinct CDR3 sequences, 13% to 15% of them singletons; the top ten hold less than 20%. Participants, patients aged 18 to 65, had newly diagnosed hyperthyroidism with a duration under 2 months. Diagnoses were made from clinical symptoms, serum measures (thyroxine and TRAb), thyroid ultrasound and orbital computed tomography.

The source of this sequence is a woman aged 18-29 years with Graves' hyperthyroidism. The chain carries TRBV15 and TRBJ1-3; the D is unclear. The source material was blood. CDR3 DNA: TGTGCCACCGAGCACTCTGGAAACACCATATATTTT. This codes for CATEHSGNTIYF.